The 27 T cell receptor beta chains below come from one sample, sequenced in a study of breast tumors, draining lymph nodes, adjacent tissues. Breast cancer patients provided tissue from their axillary draining lymph nodes. TCRdb analysed the multiplex PCR reads with MiXCR anew, one entry per CDR3 protein. The sample carries tens of thousands of distinct CDR3 sequences, about 27% recorded once. Sequenced material: axillary lymph node tissue. Receptors originate from a female donor with breast cancer. Some clones in this sample may be carry-over from other donors' samples.

This clonotype was observed at least ten times. The V call is TRBV3-1, the J call TRBJ2-2; maybe TRBD2 (7 bases). V lost 0 bases and J lost 4, with 21 bases in between. Germline V gene lookup returns CDR1 LGHDT and CDR2 YNNKEL (reference sequence). The CDR3 consists of 19 residues. The CDR3: CASSQERGGSGKTTGELFF. CDR3 in DNA: TGTGCCAGCAGCCAAGAGAGGGGGGGGAGCGGGAAGACCACCGGGGAGCTGTTTTTT.

In its sample, this clonotype was seen many times. V and J are TRBV29-1 and TRBJ2-3, with D hard to call. The germline V and J ends were trimmed by 5 bases and 1 base, with 7 bases remaining between them. CDR3 length equals 12 residues. Germline V gene data show CDR1 as SQVTM and CDR2 as ANQGSEA. The CDR3 DNA is TGCAGCGTTATGTTCGGCACAGATACGCAGTATTTT. This translates into CSVMFGTDTQYF.

This clonotype was recorded many times. The chain links TRBV10-3 to TRBJ1-5, with D unresolved. Trimming stripped 2 bases from V and 4 bases from J, with 3 bases between. This CDR3 has 12 residues. Per the germline V gene, CDR1 is ENHRY and CDR2 is SYGVKD. Here the CDR3 reads CAISETNQPQHF. The CDR3 nucleotides read TGTGCCATCAGTGAGACAAATCAGCCCCAGCATTTT.

This clonotype showed up many times. The junction differs from germline at one of its ends, possibly a read error. The chain recombines TRBV6-5 with TRBJ2-5; 8 nucleotides agree with TRBD2. CDR3 size: 15 residues. CDR1 and CDR2 (germline): MNHEY, SVGAGI. This chain's CDR3 is CASSHSPGGQETQYF. DNA for the CDR3: TGTGCCAGCAGTCACTCGCCGGGAGGGCAAGAGACCCAGTACTTC.

The rearrangement links TRBV20-1 to TRBJ1-1; 8 positions match TRBD1. V gave up 7 bases and J gave up 3 bases; unmatched junction bases: 10. This CDR3 contains 14 residues. The germline CDR1 and CDR2 sequences are DFQATT and SNEGSKA (reference sequence). CDR3 sequence (DNA): TGCAGTGTTATTGCGATGGACAGGGACACTGAAGCTTTCTTT. Residues: CSVIAMDRDTEAFF.

This clonotype was observed a few times. This may stem from a read error, because a much larger clone lies one nucleotide away. The chain joins TRBV27 to TRBJ2-7; 9 bases agree with TRBD1. Germline CDR1 reads MNHEY; CDR2 reads SMNVEV (reference sequence). The length of the CDR3 is 16 residues. The CDR3 is CASRGIGTGLGYGQYF. The CDR3 bases are TGTGCCAGCAGGGGGATTGGGACAGGGCTCGGGTACGGGCAGTACTTC.

About this clonotype: Just one base apart from a much larger clone, this may be a read error. The V gene is TRBV6-2 or TRBV6-3, the J gene TRBJ1-5; 7 bases map to TRBD1. This CDR3 has 15 residues. Germline V gives CDR1 MNHEY, CDR2 SVGEGT. V dropped 6 bases and J dropped 5; count of bases not matched to a gene: 10. DNA of the CDR3: TGTGCCAGCAGCCGGGACCGGGACAGCGATCAGCCCCAGCATTTT. Amino acids: CASSRDRDSDQPQHF.

The table lists this clonotype with a few counts. The genes are TRBV5-6 and TRBJ1-1; 7 bases fit TRBD1. Losses at the gene ends were 2 bases for V and 2 bases for J; bases not matched to a gene: 21. CDR3 length equals 20 residues. CDR1 SGHDT and CDR2 YYEEEE come from the germline V gene. The CDR3 nucleotides read TGTGCCAGCAGCTTTTCGAAAGGCGGGACAGAAAGTAACGAAAACACTGAAGCTTTCTTT. This gives the protein CASSFSKGGTESNENTEAFF.

V is TRBV29-1 and J is TRBJ2-5; 8 bases map to TRBD2. Trimming cost V 7 bases and J 4 bases; bases outside gene matches: 8. Per germline, CDR1 SQVTM and CDR2 ANQGSEA. This CDR3 comprises 13 residues. CDR3 region: CSAKAGAGETQYF. The CDR3 DNA reads TGCAGCGCCAAAGCGGGGGCCGGAGAGACCCAGTACTTC. The entire variable domain, with the rest obtained from reference TRBV29-1 and TRBJ2-5, is as follows: SAVISQKPSRDICQRGTSLTIQCQVDSQVTMMFWYRQQPGQSLTLIATANQGSEATYESGFVIDKFPISRPNLTFSTLTVSNMSPEDSSIYLCSAKAGAGETQYFGPGTRLLVL.

This clonotype was seen many times. V usage is TRBV15 and J usage is TRBJ1-2, with no clear D. The CDR3 runs 11 residues. Trimming took off 0 bases at V and 8 bases at J, with 4 bases between the two ends. CDR1 is LNHNV, CDR2 YYDKDF, per germline (reference sequence). The CDR3 loop reads CATSRDRGYTF. The DNA for the CDR3 is TGTGCCACCAGCAGAGACCGGGGCTACACCTTC. Together with reference TRBV15 and TRBJ1-2, the CDR3 gives the full variable domain: DAMVIQNPRYQVTQFGKPVTLSCSQTLNHNVMYWYQQKSSQAPKLLFHYYDKDFNNEADTPDNFQSRRPNTSFCFLDIRSPGLGDTAMYLCATSRDRGYTFGSGTRLTVV.

This clonotype has ten or more counts. In nucleotides, the CDR3 is TGTGCCAGCAGCTTAGTGGCGACAGGTTGGCACGAGCAGTACTTC. Amino acid sequence: CASSLVATGWHEQYF. The gene calls are TRBV7-8 and TRBJ2-7; D perhaps matches TRBD1 (6 bases). V was shortened by 1 base and J by 5 bases, with 15 bases between the two germline ends. CDR1 is SGHVS and CDR2 is FQNEAQ in the germline V gene. The CDR3 covers 15 residues.

This clonotype was observed many times. This chain uses TRBV19 with TRBJ1-6; D not resolved. Looked up from germline, CDR1 is LNHDA and CDR2 is SQIVND (reference sequence). CDR3 length: 11 amino acids. V lost 10 bases and J 8 bases, leaving 9 bases between the germline ends. The CDR3 is CAIGPDSPLHF. In DNA, the CDR3 is TGTGCCATTGGTCCGGATTCACCCCTCCACTTT.

This clonotype has ten or more counts. This chain connects TRBV5-6 to TRBJ1-2, with D hard to call. The CDR3 is 12 amino acids. Deletions cut 0 bases from V and 4 bases from J, with 4 bases between. Looked up from germline, CDR1 is SGHDT and CDR2 is YYEEEE. CDR3 region: CASSLASYGYTF. CDR3 DNA sequence: TGTGCCAGCAGCTTGGCGAGCTATGGCTACACCTTC. The entire variable domain, with the rest obtained from reference TRBV5-6 and TRBJ1-2, is as follows: DAGVTQSPTHLIKTRGQQVTLRCSPKSGHDTVSWYQQALGQGPQFIFQYYEEEERQRGNFPDRFSGHQFPNYSSELNVNALLLGDSALYLCASSLASYGYTFGSGTRLTVV.

There are many counts of this clonotype. The chain combines TRBV20-1 with TRBJ2-1; the D gene is possibly TRBD2 (5 bases). The CDR3 is 16 amino acids. Trimming took off 0 bases at V and 0 bases at J, with 12 bases between the two ends. Germline assignment: CDR1 DFQATT and CDR2 SNEGSKA (reference sequence). The CDR3 DNA follows: TGCAGTGCTAGAGATGCTACTAGAGGCTCCTACAATGAGCAGTTCTTC. Translating it yields CSARDATRGSYNEQFF.

This clonotype has a count of ten or more. The chain couples TRBV27 to TRBJ2-7, with TRBD1 matching 8 bases. CDR3 length: 15 residues. The germline gives CDR1 MNHEY, CDR2 SMNVEV (reference sequence). V shed 8 bases and J 1 base; nucleotides not matched to a gene: 10. For the CDR3, the DNA is TGTGCCAGCGCACCTGGACAGGGCCTTTCCTACGAGCAGTACTTC. It yields the protein CASAPGQGLSYEQYF.

This clonotype was recorded many times. This sequence joins TRBV9 and TRBJ1-3; the D gene is possibly TRBD1 (6 bases). This CDR3 contains 15 residues. Looked up from germline, CDR1 is SGDLS and CDR2 is YYNGEE. Trimming removed 0 bases at V and 2 bases at J, with 9 bases between. CDR3 in amino acids: CASSVGTVAGNTIYF. CDR3 nucleotides: TGTGCCAGCAGCGTAGGGACAGTTGCTGGAAACACCATATATTTT. The variable domain in full, with the rest retrieved from reference TRBV9 and TRBJ1-3, is DSGVTQTPKHLITATGQRVTLRCSPRSGDLSVYWYQQSLDQGLQFLIQYYNGEERAKGNILERFSAQQFPDLHSELNLSSLELGDSALYFCASSVGTVAGNTIYFGEGSWLTVV.

This clonotype was counted ten times or more. The genes are TRBV19 and TRBJ1-6; TRBD1 aligns across 8 bases. CDR1 LNHDA and CDR2 SQIVND come from the germline V gene (reference sequence). Losses at the gene ends were 5 bases for V and 4 bases for J; bases not matched to a gene: 1. The CDR3 totals 14 residues. The DNA of the CDR3 is TGTGCCAGTAGTTGGACAGGGTATAATTCACCCCTCCACTTT. Translation: CASSWTGYNSPLHF. Variable domain in full (rest from reference TRBV19 and TRBJ1-6): DGGITQSPKYLFRKEGQNVTLSCEQNLNHDAMYWYRQDPGQGLRLIYYSQIVNDFQKGDIAEGYSVSREKKESFPLTVTSAQKNPTAFYLCASSWTGYNSPLHFGNGTRLTVT.

V and J are TRBV11-2 and TRBJ2-2, with 7 bases identical to TRBD1. Germline CDR1 reads SGHAT; CDR2 reads FQNNGV. This CDR3 region has 15 residues. With 4 bases clipped from V and 4 bases from J, the junction kept 6 bases outside the gene matches. CDR3 coding DNA: TGTGCCAGCAGCTCAAGGGGGCGTGCCACCGGGGAGCTGTTTTTT. Its protein product is CASSSRGRATGELFF.

As concerns this clonotype: A much larger clone lies one base from this, so it may be a read error. The rearrangement uses TRBV2 and TRBJ1-1; tentative D call: TRBD1 (6 bases). The CDR3 runs to 13 residues. Per germline, CDR1 SNHLY and CDR2 FYNNEI. The CDR3 region is CASRWTENTEALF. CDR3 DNA: TGTGCCAGCAGATGGACAGAGAACACTGAAGCTCTCTTT.

CDR3 nucleotides: TGCAGCGTTCGGATGTCACAGGTACGTGGCTACACCTTC. This translates into CSVRMSQVRGYTF. The chain couples TRBV29-1 to TRBJ1-2; weak D call: TRBD1 (5 bases). CDR1 SQVTM and CDR2 ANQGSEA come from the germline V gene. The CDR3 is made up of 13 amino acids. V dropped 5 bases and J dropped 7 bases, with 17 bases sitting between them.

The rearrangement links TRBV28 to TRBJ2-5; a weak D match, TRBD2 (5 bases). Germline V lookup: CDR1 MDHEN, CDR2 SYDVKM. Trimming took off 8 bases at V and 1 base at J, with 14 bases between the two ends. The CDR3 covers 14 residues. CDR3 in DNA: TGTGCCAGCTCTGAGTCGGGGTTCCAAGAGACCCAGTACTTC. It codes for CASSESGFQETQYF.

This clonotype was picked up many times. The chain joins TRBV12-3 or TRBV12-4 to TRBJ2-2; D tentatively reads TRBD1 or TRBD2 (7 bases each). V was trimmed by 3 bases and J by 3 bases, leaving 14 bases between them. The CDR3 runs to 16 residues. DNA for the CDR3: TGTGCCAGCAGTTTCGCAGGGGGGGCGTACACCGGGGAGCTGTTTTTT. Protein: CASSFAGGAYTGELFF.

This clonotype came up many times. The chain couples TRBV6-2 or TRBV6-3 to TRBJ2-2; D may be TRBD2 (6 bases). Deletions cut 2 bases from V and 5 bases from J, with 9 bases between. CDR1 is MNHEY, CDR2 SVGEGT, per germline. The CDR3 sequence is 14 residues long. CDR3 nucleotide sequence: TGTGCCAGCAGTTACCGTCGGGGGACCGGGGAGCTGTTTTTT. It encodes CASSYRRGTGELFF.

Ten or more counts support this clonotype. The V call is TRBV6-2 or TRBV6-3, the J call TRBJ2-3; a weak D match, TRBD2 (6 bases). The CDR3 loop spans 17 amino acids. The germline V gene has CDR1 MNHEY and CDR2 SVGEGT. Trimming stripped 5 bases from V and 1 base from J, with 19 bases between. In DNA form, the CDR3 reads TGTGCCAGCAGTCACCCCCCTGGGAGGTTGGGCACAGATACGCAGTATTTT. Protein: CASSHPPGRLGTDTQYF.

This clonotype was picked up many times. This clone may be a read error of a much larger clone one base away. This rearrangement joins TRBV9 to TRBJ2-7; D is possibly TRBD2 (5 bases). Germline CDR1 SGDLS, CDR2 YYNGEE. The CDR3 runs 14 residues. The CDR3 here is CASSVGGKGNEQSF. In DNA, the CDR3 is TGTGCCAGCAGCGTAGGAGGGAAAGGAAACGAGCAGTCCTTC.

This clonotype appeared a few times. The chain uses TRBV30 and TRBJ1-2, with TRBD1 matching 11 bases. CDR1 and CDR2 from the germline V gene are GTSNPN and SVGIG (reference sequence). The CDR3 has 14 residues. V shed 8 bases and J 8 bases; nucleotides not matched to a gene: 13. The CDR3 is CARNPGQGAGGYTF. CDR3 nucleotides: TGTGCCCGGAACCCCGGACAGGGGGCGGGGGGCTACACCTTC.

This clonotype was recorded at least ten times. The chain is built from TRBV6-1 and TRBJ2-7; D possibly uses TRBD1 or TRBD2 (6 bases each). Looked up from germline, CDR1 is MNHNS and CDR2 is SASEGT. V gave up 6 bases and J gave up 6 bases, with 15 bases separating them. The CDR3 runs 13 residues. CDR3 in amino acids: CASRPGGRGEQYF. Here the CDR3 DNA reads TGTGCCAGCAGGCCCGGGGGCAGGGGCGAGCAGTACTTC.